The 21 T cell receptor beta chains given below trace back to one sample, sequenced in a study of shared T cell receptors in the human thymus. The protocol was immunoSEQ multiplex PCR, while the TCRdb copy is restricted to in-frame clones and leaves out a portion. Altogether hundreds of thousands of clones are present, around 87% being singletons, with the ten largest covering 0.008% to 0.011%. The same sample was also studied in work on human thymus T cells.

Sequencing was carried out using thymocytes. Receptors originate from a boy under two years old with a congenital heart defect.

In nucleotides, the CDR3 is TGCGCCAGCAGCCGAGGCCCGGGAGTAGAGACCCAGTACTTC. It encodes CASSRGPGVETQYF. The gene calls are TRBV4-3 and TRBJ2-5; D might be TRBD2 (6 bases). In germline, CDR1 is LGHNA, CDR2 YSLEER. Trimming shortened V by 4 bases and J by 4 bases, and 13 bases separated the two germline ends. The CDR3 has 14 residues.

This sequence joins TRBV7-8 and TRBJ2-7, with 9 nucleotides matching TRBD1. Germline assignment: CDR1 SGHVS and CDR2 FQNEAQ. The CDR3 runs to 15 residues. The trim removed 1 base at V and 7 bases at J, leaving 8 bases unmatched. The CDR3 DNA sequence: TGTGCCAGCAGCTTAGATAGTACAGGGACAGGGGAGCAGTACTTC. Its protein product is CASSLDSTGTGEQYF.

The chain has TRBV2 and TRBJ2-1; 9 bases agree with TRBD2. Trimming removed 2 bases from V and 7 bases from J; junction bases left unmatched: 6. The V gene's germline CDR1 is SNHLY and CDR2 FYNNEI. CDR3 length: 15 residues. CDR3 sequence: CASSELAGGRNEQFF. The CDR3 DNA reads TGTGCCAGCAGTGAATTGGCGGGAGGGAGGAATGAGCAGTTCTTC.

CDR3 amino acids: CASSSGTGYSKAPYNEQFF. CDR3 DNA sequence: TGTGCCAGCAGCTCCGGGACAGGGTACTCTAAAGCCCCCTACAATGAGCAGTTCTTC. V gene TRBV7-9 combines with J gene TRBJ2-1; 9 bases are a match to TRBD1. The CDR3 sequence is 19 residues long. From germline, CDR1 is SEHNR and CDR2 FQNEAQ (reference sequence). V shed 4 bases, J shed 2 bases, and the junction held 15 bases outside the gene matches.

This clone showed up just a few times. This chain joins TRBV5-1 and TRBJ2-3; the match to TRBD2 covers 13 bases. The V gene end was trimmed by 4 bases and the J gene end by 2 bases; junction bases not matched to a gene: 22. Germline CDR1 is SGHRS and CDR2 is YFSETQ. The CDR3 is 22 amino acids. The CDR3 nucleotides are TGCGCCAGCAGCCCCCAGGGACTAGCGGGAAGCCCATCCGCATACCTCACAGATACGCAGTATTTT. It specifies CASSPQGLAGSPSAYLTDTQYF.

The chain carries TRBV10-3 and TRBJ2-3, with no clear D. The CDR3 sequence is 13 residues long. Germline V gene data show CDR1 as ENHRY and CDR2 as SYGVKD. V gave up 5 bases and J gave up 2 bases, with 8 bases separating them. CDR3 coding DNA: TGTGCCATCAGTCCGCAGTTCACAGATACGCAGTATTTT. Its protein is CAISPQFTDTQYF.

This chain connects TRBV7-8 to TRBJ1-1; D is uncertain. CDR1 and CDR2 (germline): SGHVS, FQNEAQ. Between the trimmed V and J ends, which lost 5 bases and 3 bases, there was a span of 10 bases. The CDR3 has 13 amino acids. The CDR3, as DNA: TGTGCCAGCAGCCCACTTGAGGACACTGAAGCTTTCTTT. Translating gives CASSPLEDTEAFF.

This chain joins TRBV18 and TRBJ2-1; 11 positions agree with TRBD2. CDR3 length equals 16 residues. V trimming: 1 base; J trimming: 6 bases; junction bases outside the gene matches: 5. Germline V lookup: CDR1 KGHSH, CDR2 LQKENI. The CDR3 is CASSPLGLAGGNEQFF. The CDR3 region has the DNA TGTGCCAGCTCACCACTTGGGCTAGCGGGAGGCAATGAGCAGTTCTTC.

The chain joins TRBV5-6 to TRBJ2-6; a possible D gene is TRBD1 (5 bases). The CDR3 sequence is 15 residues long. Germline loops: CDR1 SGHDT, CDR2 YYEEEE. Deletions cut 4 bases from V and 4 bases from J, with 12 bases between. The CDR3 nucleotides are TGTGCCAGCAGCATTGAAACAGGAGGGGCCAACGTCCTGACTTTC. Its translation: CASSIETGGANVLTF.

The chain uses TRBV19 and TRBJ2-1, with 7 positions matching TRBD1. V dropped 7 bases and J dropped 0; count of bases not matched to a gene: 6. CDR3 length equals 15 residues. Germline CDR1 and CDR2: LNHDA and SQIVND (reference sequence). The CDR3 sequence is CASKLDRSSYNEQFF. Written as DNA, the CDR3 is TGTGCCAGTAAACTGGACAGGAGCTCCTACAATGAGCAGTTCTTC.

V usage is TRBV7-9 and J usage is TRBJ2-2, with D maybe TRBD2 (6 bases). Germline CDR1 SEHNR, CDR2 FQNEAQ (reference sequence). Trimming stripped 7 bases from V and 3 bases from J, with 21 bases between. This CDR3 has 17 residues. For the CDR3, the DNA is TGTGCCAGCACCCTCCCCCAACTAGGGGAGGACACCGGGGAGCTGTTTTTT. It yields the protein CASTLPQLGEDTGELFF.

This clone has just a few counts. J is TRBJ1-4 and V is TRBV5-4; perhaps TRBD1 as D (5 bases). The CDR3 runs 14 residues. Germline CDR1 and CDR2: SGHNT and YYREEE (reference sequence). The V end was cut by 3 bases, the J end by 8 bases, with 14 bases between. CDR3 DNA sequence: TGTGCCAGCAGCTCCTGGGGCCAGGAGGAAAAACTGTTTTTT. Translation gives CASSSWGQEEKLFF.

Details on this clone: Within the sample, other DNA sequences also encode this same CDR3. J is TRBJ2-6 and V is TRBV4-2; a weak D match, TRBD1 (5 bases). Trimming took off 0 bases at V and 2 bases at J, with 8 bases between the two ends. Looked up from germline, CDR1 is LGHNA and CDR2 is YNFKEQ. This CDR3 comprises 16 residues. The CDR3 spells CASSQDKGAGANVLTF. In nucleotides, the CDR3 is TGTGCCAGCAGCCAAGATAAAGGGGCTGGGGCCAACGTCCTGACTTTC.

The chain uses TRBV10-3 and TRBJ1-5; 7 bases are shared with TRBD1. CDR3 size: 15 residues. The germline V gene encodes CDR1 ENHRY and CDR2 SYGVKD. V dropped 3 bases and J dropped 6; count of bases not matched to a gene: 8. The CDR3 region is CAISDTGVAGQPQHF. The CDR3 DNA follows: TGTGCCATCAGTGATACAGGGGTGGCAGGTCAGCCCCAGCATTTT.

This chain connects TRBV4-1 to TRBJ2-1, with TRBD2 matching 9 bases. The length of the CDR3 is 17 residues. Germline V lookup: CDR1 MGHRA, CDR2 YSYEKL. V was clipped by 0 bases and J by 8 bases; unmatched bases: 11. The CDR3 coding sequence is TGCGCCAGCAGCCAAGATCCCGGCGGGAGGGCCAGGGATGAGCAGTTCTTC. Translated: CASSQDPGGRARDEQFF.

V is TRBV4-1 and J is TRBJ2-3, with 10 bases fitting TRBD2. Germline CDR1 is MGHRA and CDR2 is YSYEKL. This CDR3 region has 16 residues. V was pared by 3 bases and J by 3 bases, with 6 bases of the junction left unmatched. As DNA, the CDR3 is TGCGCCAGCAGCCAGGCGCTAGCGGGAGCGACAGATACGCAGTATTTT. Its translation is CASSQALAGATDTQYF.

This sequence joins TRBV28 and TRBJ2-3; D is perhaps TRBD1 (5 bases). The V end was cut by 6 bases, the J end by 2 bases, with 15 bases between. The V gene's germline CDR1 is MDHEN and CDR2 SYDVKM. The CDR3 consists of 15 residues. Here the CDR3 reads CASRDGAGPTDTQYF. CDR3 DNA: TGTGCCAGCAGGGATGGTGCAGGGCCCACAGATACGCAGTATTTT.

This clone showed up just once. The rearrangement links TRBV6-6 to TRBJ2-3, with D perhaps matching TRBD2 (6 bases). With 11 bases removed from V and 5 bases from J, the gap between germline ends came to 23 bases. The CDR3 is made up of 15 amino acids. Germline CDR1 is MNHNY and CDR2 is SVGAGI (reference sequence). CDR3 nucleotide sequence: TGTGCCTCGAAGATCCGGGAGTGGGTGCGAGATACGCAGTATTTT. As protein: CASKIREWVRDTQYF.

V is TRBV6-5 and J is TRBJ1-1; 9 bases map to TRBD1. The germline CDR1 and CDR2 sequences are MNHEY and SVGAGI. J was trimmed by 1 base and V by 6 bases; bases with no gene match: 6. CDR3 length: 15 amino acids. The CDR3 nucleotides are TGTGCCAGCAGCCTCCGGGACAGGGCGAACACTGAAGCTTTCTTT. Translating it yields CASSLRDRANTEAFF.

CDR3 in amino acids: CASRQGRVPEAFF. For the CDR3, the DNA is TGTGCCAGCAGGCAGGGCAGGGTGCCTGAAGCTTTCTTT. The chain uses TRBV6-1 and TRBJ1-1; D perhaps matches TRBD1 (5 bases). The germline V gene has CDR1 MNHNS and CDR2 SASEGT. The V and J ends lost 6 bases and 6 bases respectively, with 14 bases between them. The length of the CDR3 is 13 residues.

The rearrangement uses TRBV18 and TRBJ2-1; D call uncertain. The V end was cut by 1 base, the J end by 5 bases, with 9 bases between. CDR1 is KGHSH, CDR2 LQKENI, per germline. This CDR3 spans 14 amino acids. The CDR3 DNA is TGTGCCAGCTCACCACGCTCGTCGGACAATGAGCAGTTCTTC. It is translated as CASSPRSSDNEQFF.